A single sample is the source of the 3 T cell receptor beta chains below, sequenced in a study of T cells in Graves' hyperthyroidism and ophthalmopathy. RNA transcripts provided the source from which TCR beta CDR3 regions were amplified. Primed by the HTBI set, a first-round RT-PCR was run on the TCR CDR3. A single record per CDR3 protein comes from TCRdb applying MiXCR to the multiplex PCR reads. Of 500,000 to 600,000 distinct CDR3 sequences listed, 20% were seen once; the top ten hold around 50%. The sequenced material came from blood. The origin of the receptors is a man in his forties with Graves' ophthalmopathy.

The chain links TRBV7-3 to TRBJ1-2; weak D call: TRBD1 (6 bases). Germline V gene sequence: CDR1 SGHTA, CDR2 FQGTGA. V was clipped by 5 bases and J by 10 bases, with 20 bases between them. CDR3 size: 14 residues. CDR3 in DNA: TGTGCCAGCAGCCCATCACAGGGAGGGTCTTCCTACACCTTC. Translating gives CASSPSQGGSSYTF.

The V call is TRBV9, the J call TRBJ2-5; D gene uncertain. Germline values: CDR1 SGDLS, CDR2 YYNGEE. V shed 0 bases and J shed 4 bases, with 10 bases lying between them. The CDR3 is 14 residues long. For the CDR3, the DNA is TGTGCCAGCAGCGTAGACAGCGTTGTAGAGACCCAGTACTTC. Its translation is CASSVDSVVETQYF.

This clonotype was counted ten times or more. The rearrangement joins TRBV28 to TRBJ1-5, with D maybe TRBD1 (5 bases). The CDR3 runs to 15 residues. The germline V gene has CDR1 MDHEN and CDR2 SYDVKM. Trimming pared 3 bases from V and 6 bases from J, leaving 15 bases between. The CDR3 sequence: CASSFEGHLIQPQHF. In DNA, the CDR3 is TGTGCCAGCAGTTTTGAAGGACACCTTATTCAGCCCCAGCATTTT. Filled out from reference TRBV28 and TRBJ1-5, the complete variable domain reads DVKVTQSSRYLVKRTGEKVFLECVQDMDHENMFWYRQDPGLGLRLIYFSYDVKMKEKGDIPEGYSVSREKKERFSLILESASTNQTSMYLCASSFEGHLIQPQHFGDGTRLSIL.